This T cell receptor beta chain was recorded in a study of patients and donors after allogeneic stem cell transplantation. CDR1 LNHDA and CDR2 SQIVND come from the germline V gene (reference sequence). V was pared by 6 bases and J by 3 bases, with 10 bases of the junction left unmatched. CDR3 length: 15 amino acids. Using its own MiXCR run on the RT-PCR reads, TCRdb lists one record per CDR3 protein. The table includes approximately 160,000 distinct CDR3 sequences, 24% detected once. V and J are TRBV19 and TRBJ2-7; 8 nucleotides align to TRBD1. The material sequenced was blood, either unsorted or a sorted T cell fraction (not recorded which). The source is a human donor who was either an allogeneic HSCT recipient or a stem cell or donor lymphocyte infusion donor (not recorded which). It is not recorded whose cells these are; they may come from a transplant donor. The CDR3 DNA follows: TGTGCCAGTAGCACCGAGACAGGGGTAGGCTACGAGCAGTACTTC. Amino acids: CASSTETGVGYEQYF. The full variable domain, its missing parts supplied by reference TRBV19 and TRBJ2-7, is DGGITQSPKYLFRKEGQNVTLSCEQNLNHDAMYWYRQDPGQGLRLIYYSQIVNDFQKGDIAEGYSVSREKKESFPLTVTSAQKNPTAFYLCASSTETGVGYEQYFGPGTRLTVT.